Below, one T cell receptor beta chain is given with its context. Original data processing: Using reference gene primer amplification, nucleated cell counts were estimated. TCRdb keeps only in-frame clones here, not all; method: immunoSEQ multiplex PCR. V and J calls and clone size are given by that table; D and trimming were obtained from the DNA. The sample consists of a few hundred thousand clones, less than 90% of them appearing once. This entry is derived from a study of blood T cell repertoires in COVID-19. Whole-study context: There were acute and convalescent COVID-19 samples, and they came from the United States, Italy and Spain. T cells, B-cell-depleted T cells, or PBMCs supplied cDNA or gDNA.

The length of the CDR3 is 16 residues. V lost 4 bases and J 0 bases, leaving 14 bases between the germline ends. Germline CDR1 is SGDLS and CDR2 is YYNGEE. The receptor comes from a woman aged 45-65 years with acute or convalescent COVID-19. The rearrangement joins TRBV9 to TRBJ2-1; perhaps TRBD2 as D (6 bases). Sequencing was done on a sample of peripheral blood. The CDR3 DNA is TGTGCCAGCAGCCCCATAGCGGATAGCTCCTACAATGAGCAGTTCTTC. It codes for CASSPIADSSYNEQFF.